These 14 T cell receptor beta chains originate from one sample sequenced in a study of cytomegalovirus exposure and HLA in healthy donors (dated 2017 in TCRdb). The library relied on the immunoSEQ multiplex PCR assay. The multiplex PCR relied on a mix of 60 forward primers for TCR Vbeta segments and 13 reverse primers for TCR Jbeta segments. The table was pulled from immuneACCESS by TCRdb, which kept in-frame rearrangements only. Such tables lose some clones; where checked, under half of the loss comes from unresolved V genes, and the rest has no known cause. The sample includes 110,000 to 150,000 clones, with around 9.6% observed a single time. Clones ranked in the top ten supply about 1.7% of the sample. The sample comprised PBMCs. The receptors originated from a male donor in good health and CMV-seronegative.

This clone showed up just a few times. The chain's CDR3 is CASRRTSGADTQYF. The CDR3 DNA reads TGTGCCAGCAGACGCACTAGCGGGGCAGATACGCAGTATTTT. The V and J genes are TRBV7-2 and TRBJ2-3, with 10 bases identical to TRBD2. There are 14 residues in the CDR3. Germline-derived CDR1 and CDR2 are SGHTA and FQGNSA. The junction had 4 bases not matched to a gene; V was cut back by 6 bases and J by 4 bases. Together with reference TRBV7-2 and TRBJ2-3, the CDR3 gives the full variable domain: GAGVSQSPSNKVTEKGKDVELRCDPISGHTALYWYRQSLGQGLEFLIYFQGNSAPDKSGLPSDRFSAERTGGSVSTLTIQRTQQEDSAVYLCASRRTSGADTQYFGPGTRLTVL.

There are a few counts of this clone. The chain is built from TRBV5-1 and TRBJ2-7, with TRBD2 identical over 10 bases. CDR1 is SGHRS, CDR2 YFSETQ, per germline. This CDR3 comprises 16 residues. Losses at the gene ends were 4 bases for V and 1 base for J; bases not matched to a gene: 8. CDR3 in DNA: TGCGCCAGCAGCGCTCCTGGACTAGCGGTTTCCTACGAGCAGTACTTC. Its protein product is CASSAPGLAVSYEQYF.

A word on this clone: A read error may produce the germline difference seen at one junction end. The chain has TRBV5-6 and TRBJ1-2; D is uncertain. This CDR3 spans 14 amino acids. Germline values: CDR1 SGHDT, CDR2 YYEEEE. The CDR3 here is CASSLTDTLYCYTF. CDR3 DNA: TGTGCCAGCAGCTTGACCGACACGCTCTATTGCTACACCTTC.

J is TRBJ1-2 and V is TRBV5-1; the match to TRBD1 covers 9 bases. The V segment lost 0 bases and the J segment 5 bases; nucleotides outside the gene matches: 2. The CDR3 is 14 residues long. Germline CDR1 SGHRS, CDR2 YFSETQ. The DNA of the CDR3 is TGCGCCAGCAGCTTGGAACAGGGGGCATATGGCTACACCTTC. It encodes CASSLEQGAYGYTF.

This chain connects TRBV7-9 to TRBJ2-6, with D possibly being TRBD1 (5 bases). The CDR3 has 16 residues. V lost 1 base and J 2 bases, leaving 9 bases between the germline ends. The germline gives CDR1 SEHNR, CDR2 FQNEAQ (reference sequence). CDR3 region: CASSLEGRAGANVLTF. CDR3 bases: TGTGCCAGCAGCTTAGAGGGCAGGGCTGGGGCCAACGTCCTGACTTTC.

With regard to this clone: Other DNA sequences in the sample encode the same CDR3. The chain has TRBV28 and TRBJ1-5; D is perhaps TRBD1 (6 bases). There are 15 residues in the CDR3. CDR1 and CDR2 (germline): MDHEN, SYDVKM. V gave up 2 bases and J gave up 7 bases, with 15 bases separating them. The CDR3 loop reads CASSLKAGVRQPQHF. The CDR3 DNA reads as TGTGCCAGCAGTTTAAAGGCAGGGGTGCGACAGCCCCAGCATTTT.

The chain uses TRBV28 and TRBJ2-2; 9 bases fit TRBD1. CDR1 and CDR2 (germline): MDHEN, SYDVKM. The CDR3 extends over 19 amino acids. With 5 bases clipped from V and 1 base from J, the junction kept 14 bases outside the gene matches. CDR3 region: CASSAPRTGARLNTGELFF. The CDR3, as DNA: TGTGCCAGCAGTGCACCCCGGACAGGGGCGCGCTTGAACACCGGGGAGCTGTTTTTT.

This clone was found a few times. The chain recombines TRBV7-2 with TRBJ1-1; a possible D gene is TRBD1 (5 bases). Per the germline V gene, CDR1 is SGHTA and CDR2 is FQGNSA. The CDR3 totals 16 residues. Trimming left V 1 base short and J 1 base short, with 13 bases between. CDR3 nucleotide sequence: TGTGCCAGCAGCTTAGACTCGGGGGAACCGAACACTGAAGCTTTCTTT. Protein product: CASSLDSGEPNTEAFF.

This clone turned up a few times. The chain joins TRBV7-9 to TRBJ2-3; 15 bases are a match to TRBD2. J gave up 4 bases and V 1 base, and 3 bases lay outside the gene matches. This CDR3 is 17 amino acids long. Germline lookup yields CDR1 SEHNR and CDR2 FQNEAQ (reference sequence). Here the CDR3 reads CASSLVGLAGGADTQYF. The CDR3 DNA reads as TGTGCCAGCAGCTTAGTGGGACTAGCGGGGGGCGCAGATACGCAGTATTTT.

This clone appeared a few times. The J gene is TRBJ2-6, the V gene TRBV6-1; 7 nucleotides align to TRBD1. V lost 6 bases, J lost 1 base, and 3 bases stayed unmatched. There are 15 residues in the CDR3. The germline V gene encodes CDR1 MNHNS and CDR2 SASEGT. The CDR3, as DNA: TGTGCCAGCAGCCCACAGGGGTCTGGGGCCAACGTCCTGACTTTC. It yields the protein CASSPQGSGANVLTF.

This clone was detected once. A read error is likely, as this CDR3 ends without the conserved phenylalanine or tryptophan. Because the CDR3's place on the DNA is in doubt, the DNA is left out and the CDR3 is given as listed by TCRdb. V gene TRBV7-9 combines with J gene TRBJ1-4; no check of the table's D call, TRBD1, against the DNA was made. The CDR3 spans 15 residues, counting both ends. Germline V gene sequence: CDR1 SEHNR, CDR2 FQNEAQ (reference sequence). The CDR3 reads CASSLTGPRGEKMFL.

There are a few counts of this clone. The chain combines TRBV28 with TRBJ1-1; TRBD1 matches at 7 bases. This CDR3 is built from 13 residues. J gave up 7 bases and V 6 bases, and 8 bases lay outside the gene matches. The germline V gene has CDR1 MDHEN and CDR2 SYDVKM. The CDR3 DNA is TGTGCCAGCAGCCTAACCTACAGGGGTGAAGCTTTCTTT. Translation gives CASSLTYRGEAFF.

The J gene is TRBJ1-5, the V gene TRBV27, with D tentatively TRBD1 (6 bases). Per the germline V gene, CDR1 is MNHEY and CDR2 is SMNVEV (reference sequence). The CDR3 sequence is 14 residues long. The germline V and J ends were trimmed by 8 bases and 6 bases, with 17 bases remaining between them. The CDR3 nucleotides read TGTGCCAGCGCCACGGACAGTGGGGGTCAGCCCCAGCATTTT. It yields the protein CASATDSGGQPQHF.

J is TRBJ2-7 and V is TRBV9, with 7 bases aligning to TRBD2. The junction had 4 bases not matched to a gene; V was cut back by 4 bases and J by 6 bases. There are 12 residues in the CDR3. Germline values: CDR1 SGDLS, CDR2 YYNGEE. The CDR3 DNA sequence: TGTGCCAGCAGCCCCCAGCGGGGCGAGCAGTACTTC. The encoded protein is CASSPQRGEQYF.